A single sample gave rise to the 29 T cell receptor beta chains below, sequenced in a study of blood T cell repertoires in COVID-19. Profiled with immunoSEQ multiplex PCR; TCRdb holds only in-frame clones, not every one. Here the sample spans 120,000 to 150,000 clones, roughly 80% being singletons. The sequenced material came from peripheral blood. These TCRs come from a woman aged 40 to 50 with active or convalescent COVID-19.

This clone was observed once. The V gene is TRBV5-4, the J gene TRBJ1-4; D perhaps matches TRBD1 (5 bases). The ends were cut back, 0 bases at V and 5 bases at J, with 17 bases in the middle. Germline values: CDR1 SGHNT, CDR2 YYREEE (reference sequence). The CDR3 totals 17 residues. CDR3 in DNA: TGTGCCAGCAGCTTGGGGCAGGGTGGGCCCCGAAATGAAAAACTGTTTTTT. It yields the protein CASSLGQGGPRNEKLFF.

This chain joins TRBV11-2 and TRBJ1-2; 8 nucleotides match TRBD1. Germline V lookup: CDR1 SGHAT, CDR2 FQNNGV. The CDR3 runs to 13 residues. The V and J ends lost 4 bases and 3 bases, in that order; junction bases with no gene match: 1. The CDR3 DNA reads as TGTGCCAGCAGCTCAGGGGGCGACTATGGCTACACCTTC. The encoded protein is CASSSGGDYGYTF.

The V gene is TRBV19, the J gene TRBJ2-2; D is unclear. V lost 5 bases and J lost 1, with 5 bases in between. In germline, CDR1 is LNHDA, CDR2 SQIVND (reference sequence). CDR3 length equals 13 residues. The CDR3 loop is CASSPWNTGELFF. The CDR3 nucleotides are TGTGCCAGTAGTCCGTGGAACACCGGGGAGCTGTTTTTT.

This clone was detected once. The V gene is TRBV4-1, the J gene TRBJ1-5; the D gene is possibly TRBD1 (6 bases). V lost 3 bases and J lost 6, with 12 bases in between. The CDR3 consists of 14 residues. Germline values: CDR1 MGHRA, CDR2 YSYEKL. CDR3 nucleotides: TGCGCCAGCAGCCATTATACAGGGAGTCAGCCCCAGCATTTT. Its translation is CASSHYTGSQPQHF.

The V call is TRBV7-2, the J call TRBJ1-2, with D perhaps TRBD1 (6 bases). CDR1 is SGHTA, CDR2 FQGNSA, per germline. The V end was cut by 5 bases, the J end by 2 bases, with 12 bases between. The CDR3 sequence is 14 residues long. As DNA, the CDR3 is TGTGCCAGCAGCAAACGGACAGAAAACTATGGCTACACCTTC. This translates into CASSKRTENYGYTF.

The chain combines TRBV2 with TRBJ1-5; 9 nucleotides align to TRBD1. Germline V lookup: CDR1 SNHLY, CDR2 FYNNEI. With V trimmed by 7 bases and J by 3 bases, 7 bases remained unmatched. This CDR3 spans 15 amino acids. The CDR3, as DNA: TGTGCCAGCACTCCGGGACAGGGTCCCAATCAGCCCCAGCATTTT. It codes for CASTPGQGPNQPQHF.

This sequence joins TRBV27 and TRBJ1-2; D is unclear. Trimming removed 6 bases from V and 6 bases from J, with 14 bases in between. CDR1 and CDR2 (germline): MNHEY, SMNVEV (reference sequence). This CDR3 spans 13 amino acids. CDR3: CASSPAGLDGYTF. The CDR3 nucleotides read TGTGCCAGCAGCCCGGCCGGGTTGGATGGCTACACCTTC.

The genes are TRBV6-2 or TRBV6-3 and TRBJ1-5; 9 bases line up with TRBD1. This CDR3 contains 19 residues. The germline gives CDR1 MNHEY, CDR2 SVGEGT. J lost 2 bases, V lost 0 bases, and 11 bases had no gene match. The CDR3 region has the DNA TGTGCCAGCAGTTACTCTAGCCGGACAGGGGAATACGGCAATCAGCCCCAGCATTTT. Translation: CASSYSSRTGEYGNQPQHF.

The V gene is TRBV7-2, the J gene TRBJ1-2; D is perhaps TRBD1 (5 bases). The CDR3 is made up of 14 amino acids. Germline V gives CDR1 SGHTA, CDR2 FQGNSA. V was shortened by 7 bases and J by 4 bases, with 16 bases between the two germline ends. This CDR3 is CASTKAGPSYGYTF. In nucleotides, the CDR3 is TGTGCCAGCACCAAAGCAGGGCCTTCCTATGGCTACACCTTC.

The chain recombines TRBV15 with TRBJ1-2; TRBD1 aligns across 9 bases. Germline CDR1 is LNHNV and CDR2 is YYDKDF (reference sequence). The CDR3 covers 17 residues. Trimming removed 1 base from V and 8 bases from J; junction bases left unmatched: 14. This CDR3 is CATSRGRDRAVVFGYTF. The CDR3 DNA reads TGTGCCACCAGCAGAGGGAGGGACAGGGCCGTCGTGTTCGGCTACACCTTC.

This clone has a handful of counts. The CDR3 is CASSLGDSSEAFF. The DNA for the CDR3 is TGCGCCAGCAGCTTGGGAGACAGCTCCGAAGCTTTCTTT. V and J are TRBV5-1 and TRBJ1-1; a possible D gene is TRBD1 (5 bases). Trimming cost V 0 bases and J 8 bases, with 11 bases left between them. This CDR3 has 13 amino acids. Looked up from germline, CDR1 is SGHRS and CDR2 is YFSETQ. Full variable domain (outside the CDR3, taken from reference TRBV5-1 and TRBJ1-1): KAGVTQTPRYLIKTRGQQVTLSCSPISGHRSVSWYQQTPGQGLQFLFEYFSETQRNKGNFPGRFSGRQFSNSRSEMNVSTLELGDSALYLCASSLGDSSEAFFGQGTRLTVV.

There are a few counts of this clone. The CDR3, as DNA: TGTGCCAGCAGCCAAGTAAAGCTATCTGGCTACGAGCAGTACTTC. Encoded protein: CASSQVKLSGYEQYF. This chain links TRBV3-1 (or the pseudogene TRBV3-2) with TRBJ2-7; the D is unclear. Germline V gene sequence: CDR1 LGHDT, CDR2 YNNKEL (reference sequence). Trimming cost V 1 base and J 3 bases, with 13 bases left between them. The CDR3 consists of 15 residues.

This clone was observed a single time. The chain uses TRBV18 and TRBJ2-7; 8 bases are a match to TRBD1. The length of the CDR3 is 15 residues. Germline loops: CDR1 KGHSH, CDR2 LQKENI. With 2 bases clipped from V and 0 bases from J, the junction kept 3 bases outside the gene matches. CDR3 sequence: CASSPSRGHSYEQYF. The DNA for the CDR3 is TGTGCCAGCTCACCAAGCAGGGGGCACTCCTACGAGCAGTACTTC.

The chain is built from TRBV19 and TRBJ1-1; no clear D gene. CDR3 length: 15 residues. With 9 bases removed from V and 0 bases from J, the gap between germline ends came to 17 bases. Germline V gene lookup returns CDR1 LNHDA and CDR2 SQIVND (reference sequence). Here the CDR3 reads CASRSPGRVNTEAFF. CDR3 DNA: TGTGCCAGCAGATCCCCGGGGAGGGTGAACACTGAAGCTTTCTTT.

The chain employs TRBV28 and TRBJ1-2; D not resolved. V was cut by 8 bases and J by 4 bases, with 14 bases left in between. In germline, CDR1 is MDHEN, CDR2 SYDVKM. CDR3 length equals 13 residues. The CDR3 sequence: CASRLGNSYGYTF. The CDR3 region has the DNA TGTGCCAGCCGCTTAGGCAACAGCTATGGCTACACCTTC.

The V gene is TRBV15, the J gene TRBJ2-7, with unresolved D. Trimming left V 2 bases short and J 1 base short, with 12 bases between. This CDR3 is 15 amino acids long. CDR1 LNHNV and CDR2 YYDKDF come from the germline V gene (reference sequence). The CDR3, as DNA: TGTGCCACCAGCAGACCGAGGCACTCTTCCTACGAGCAGTACTTC. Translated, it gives CATSRPRHSSYEQYF.

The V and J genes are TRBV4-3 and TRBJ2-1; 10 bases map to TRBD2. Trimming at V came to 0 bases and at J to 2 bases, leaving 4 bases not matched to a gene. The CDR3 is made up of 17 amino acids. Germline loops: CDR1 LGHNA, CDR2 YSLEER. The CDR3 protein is CASSQEASGSPYNEQFF. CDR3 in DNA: TGCGCCAGCAGCCAAGAAGCTAGCGGGAGTCCCTACAATGAGCAGTTCTTC.

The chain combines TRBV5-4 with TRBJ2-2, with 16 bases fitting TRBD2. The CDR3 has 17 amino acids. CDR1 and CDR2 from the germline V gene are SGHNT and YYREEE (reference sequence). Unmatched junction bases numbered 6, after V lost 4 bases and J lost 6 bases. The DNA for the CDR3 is TGTGCCAGCAGCGCCGCCGGGACTAGCGGGGGGGCCGGGGAGCTGTTTTTT. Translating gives CASSAAGTSGGAGELFF.

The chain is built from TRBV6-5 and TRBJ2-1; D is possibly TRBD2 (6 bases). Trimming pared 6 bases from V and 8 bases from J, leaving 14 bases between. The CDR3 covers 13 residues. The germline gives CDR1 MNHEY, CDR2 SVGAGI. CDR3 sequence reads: CASSNRIADEQFF. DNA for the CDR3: TGTGCCAGCAGCAATCGTATAGCGGATGAGCAGTTCTTC.

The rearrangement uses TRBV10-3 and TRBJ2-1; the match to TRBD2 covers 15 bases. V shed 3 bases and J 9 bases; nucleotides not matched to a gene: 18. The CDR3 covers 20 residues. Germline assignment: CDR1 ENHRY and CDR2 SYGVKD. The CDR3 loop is CAISDHPIGTSGRPQPEQFF. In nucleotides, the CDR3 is TGTGCCATCAGTGATCACCCCATCGGGACTAGCGGGAGGCCACAGCCTGAGCAGTTCTTC.

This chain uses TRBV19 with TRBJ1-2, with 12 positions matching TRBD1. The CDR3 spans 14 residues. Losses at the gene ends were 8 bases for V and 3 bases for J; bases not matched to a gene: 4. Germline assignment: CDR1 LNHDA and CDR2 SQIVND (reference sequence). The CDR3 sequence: CASRDRGRDYGYTF. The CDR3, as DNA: TGTGCCAGTCGGGACAGGGGGCGAGACTATGGCTACACCTTC.

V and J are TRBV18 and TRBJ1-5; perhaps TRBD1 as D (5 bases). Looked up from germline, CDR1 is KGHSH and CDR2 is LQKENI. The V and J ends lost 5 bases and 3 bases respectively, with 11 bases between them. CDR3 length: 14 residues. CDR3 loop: CASSNTGPNQPQHF. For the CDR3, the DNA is TGTGCCAGCTCAAATACAGGACCCAATCAGCCCCAGCATTTT. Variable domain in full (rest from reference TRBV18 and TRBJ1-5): NAGVMQNPRHLVRRRGQEARLRCSPMKGHSHVYWYRQLPEEGLKFMVYLQKENIIDESGMPKERFSAEFPKEGPSILRIQQVVRGDSAAYFCASSNTGPNQPQHFGDGTRLSIL.

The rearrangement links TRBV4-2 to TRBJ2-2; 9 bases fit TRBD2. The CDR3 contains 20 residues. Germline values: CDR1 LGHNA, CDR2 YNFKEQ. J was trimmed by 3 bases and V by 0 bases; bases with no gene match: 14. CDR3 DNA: TGTGCCAGCAGCCAAGATCTCCGTGGAGCGGGGGGCGGTCACACCGGGGAGCTGTTTTTT. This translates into CASSQDLRGAGGGHTGELFF.

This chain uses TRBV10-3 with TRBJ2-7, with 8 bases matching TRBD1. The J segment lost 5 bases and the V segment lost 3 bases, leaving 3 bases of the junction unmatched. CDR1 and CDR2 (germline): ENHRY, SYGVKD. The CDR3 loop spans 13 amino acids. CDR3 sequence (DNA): TGTGCCATCAGTGAAAGGACAGGGAACGAGCAGTACTTC. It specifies CAISERTGNEQYF.

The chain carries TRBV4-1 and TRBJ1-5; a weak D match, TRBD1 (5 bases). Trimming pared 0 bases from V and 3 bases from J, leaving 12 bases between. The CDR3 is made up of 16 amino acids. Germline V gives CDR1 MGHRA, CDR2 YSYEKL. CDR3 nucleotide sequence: TGCGCCAGCAGCCAAGAGGGGCTGGGGTACAATCAGCCCCAGCATTTT. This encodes CASSQEGLGYNQPQHF.

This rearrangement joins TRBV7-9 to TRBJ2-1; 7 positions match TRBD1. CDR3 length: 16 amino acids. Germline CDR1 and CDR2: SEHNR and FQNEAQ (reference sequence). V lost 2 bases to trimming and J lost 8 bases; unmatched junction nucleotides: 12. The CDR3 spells CASSLWGQPARDEQFF. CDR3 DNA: TGTGCCAGCAGCTTATGGGGACAGCCTGCTAGAGATGAGCAGTTCTTC.

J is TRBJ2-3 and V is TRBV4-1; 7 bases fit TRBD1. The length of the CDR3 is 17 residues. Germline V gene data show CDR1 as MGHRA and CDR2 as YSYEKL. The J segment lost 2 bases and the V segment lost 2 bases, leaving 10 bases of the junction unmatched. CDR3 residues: CASSQIPGQSSTDTQYF. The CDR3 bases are TGCGCCAGCAGCCAAATCCCGGGACAGAGTTCCACAGATACGCAGTATTTT.

CDR3 residues: CASRRTRATDTQYF. DNA for the CDR3: TGTGCCAGTAGAAGGACTAGAGCCACAGATACGCAGTATTTT. The rearrangement uses TRBV19 and TRBJ2-3, with TRBD2 matching 7 bases. V lost 6 bases, J lost 2 bases, and 5 bases stayed unmatched. CDR1 and CDR2 (germline): LNHDA, SQIVND (reference sequence). The CDR3 consists of 14 residues.

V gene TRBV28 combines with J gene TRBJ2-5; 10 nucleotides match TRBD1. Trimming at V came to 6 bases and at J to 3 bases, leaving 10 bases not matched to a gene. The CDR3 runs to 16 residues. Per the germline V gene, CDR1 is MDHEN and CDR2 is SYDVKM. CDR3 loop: CASSRSTGTGEETQYF. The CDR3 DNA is TGTGCCAGCAGCCGGAGCACCGGGACAGGGGAAGAGACCCAGTACTTC.